This TCR beta chain originates from a study of human thymus T cells. Surgeons resected thymus tissue during corrective heart surgery. Germline V gene sequence: CDR1 MDHEN, CDR2 SYDVKM. V lost 2 bases and J lost 2, with 7 bases in between. This CDR3 comprises 13 residues. Assay: immunoSEQ multiplex PCR; the TCRdb copy retains only in-frame clones and omits some. Of tens of thousands of clones listed, 85% to 95% are singletons. The sequence derives from a girl under three years old with a congenital heart defect but otherwise immunologically healthy. V and J are TRBV28 and TRBJ2-7; D call uncertain. Sequenced: thymus tissue. Here the CDR3 reads CASSLTETYEQYF. CDR3 bases: TGTGCCAGCAGTTTAACGGAAACCTACGAGCAGTACTTC.